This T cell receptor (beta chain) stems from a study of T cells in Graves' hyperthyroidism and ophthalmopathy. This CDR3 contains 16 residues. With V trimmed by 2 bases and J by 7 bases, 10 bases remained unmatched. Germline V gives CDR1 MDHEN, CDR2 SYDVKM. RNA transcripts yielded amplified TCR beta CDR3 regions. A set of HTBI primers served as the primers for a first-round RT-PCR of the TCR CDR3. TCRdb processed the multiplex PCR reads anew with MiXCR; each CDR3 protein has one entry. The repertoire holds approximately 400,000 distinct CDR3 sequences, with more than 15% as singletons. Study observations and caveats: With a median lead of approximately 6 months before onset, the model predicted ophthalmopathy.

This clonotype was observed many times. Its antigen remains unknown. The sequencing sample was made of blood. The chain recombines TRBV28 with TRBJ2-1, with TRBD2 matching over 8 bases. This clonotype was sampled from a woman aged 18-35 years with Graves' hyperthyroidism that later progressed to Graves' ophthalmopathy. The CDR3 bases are TGTGCCAGCAGTTTAACGGTAGCTAGCGGGCAGAATGAGCAGTTCTTC. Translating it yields CASSLTVASGQNEQFF.